One and the same sample provided the 20 T cell receptor beta chains below, sequenced in a study of cytomegalovirus exposure and HLA in healthy donors. Assay: immunoSEQ multiplex PCR; the TCRdb copy retains only in-frame clones and omits some. This table holds some 140,000 clones, 86% found once. Sequenced: PBMCs. These receptors were obtained from a young man in good health and CMV-seronegative.

The chain uses TRBV5-1 and TRBJ1-4; 9 bases line up with TRBD1. After removal of 4 bases from V and 3 bases from J, the junction contained 4 bases not matched to a gene. The CDR3 runs to 15 residues. CDR1 and CDR2 from the germline V gene are SGHRS and YFSETQ. CDR3 DNA: TGCGCCAGCAGCCCCGGGACAGGGTCTAATGAAAAACTGTTTTTT. As protein: CASSPGTGSNEKLFF.

J is TRBJ1-1 and V is TRBV10-3; 10 bases map to TRBD1. CDR3 size: 16 residues. With V trimmed by 0 bases and J by 3 bases, 4 bases remained unmatched. Germline CDR1 ENHRY, CDR2 SYGVKD. The CDR3 DNA reads as TGTGCCATCAGTGAGTCGCGGGACAGGGGTGACACTGAAGCTTTCTTT. Amino acids: CAISESRDRGDTEAFF.

This clone was counted a few times. The chain uses TRBV11-2 and TRBJ1-2, with a tentative D call TRBD1 (6 bases). With 3 bases removed from V and 5 bases from J, the gap between germline ends came to 13 bases. CDR1 SGHAT and CDR2 FQNNGV come from the germline V gene. This CDR3 region has 14 residues. The CDR3 sequence: CASSFGTGLYGYTF. CDR3 in DNA: TGTGCCAGCAGCTTCGGAACAGGGTTATATGGCTACACCTTC.

The chain employs TRBV28 and TRBJ1-2; 7 bases are shared with TRBD1. The V gene end was trimmed by 3 bases and the J gene end by 5 bases; junction bases not matched to a gene: 6. From germline, CDR1 is MDHEN and CDR2 SYDVKM. The CDR3 has 14 amino acids. The CDR3 DNA reads as TGTGCCAGCAGTTTGGGACAGAGCTTTTATGGCTACACCTTC. Its protein is CASSLGQSFYGYTF.

The genes are TRBV5-1 and TRBJ1-1; maybe TRBD1 (6 bases). This CDR3 spans 17 amino acids. Per the germline V gene, CDR1 is SGHRS and CDR2 is YFSETQ. V lost 4 bases and J 3 bases, leaving 22 bases between the germline ends. Here the CDR3 reads CASSPGLGQSSHTEAFF. The CDR3 nucleotides read TGCGCCAGCAGCCCGGGACTAGGACAGTCGTCTCACACTGAAGCTTTCTTT. The full variable domain, in which reference TRBV5-1 and TRBJ1-1 provide the parts outside the CDR3, is KAGVTQTPRYLIKTRGQQVTLSCSPISGHRSVSWYQQTPGQGLQFLFEYFSETQRNKGNFPGRFSGRQFSNSRSEMNVSTLELGDSALYLCASSPGLGQSSHTEAFFGQGTRLTVV.

Note on this clone: Other DNA sequences in the sample encode the same CDR3. V and J are TRBV30 and TRBJ1-5, with D uncertain. The CDR3 has 13 residues. Per the germline V gene, CDR1 is GTSNPN and CDR2 is SVGIG (reference sequence). V was clipped by 0 bases and J by 4 bases, with 7 bases between them. CDR3 nucleotide sequence: TGTGCCTGGAGTGTAACGGGTAATCAGCCCCAGCATTTT. As protein: CAWSVTGNQPQHF.

V usage is TRBV4-1 and J usage is TRBJ2-3; D is ambiguous. Trimming took off 2 bases at V and 0 bases at J, with 6 bases between the two ends. Germline CDR1 is MGHRA and CDR2 is YSYEKL. The CDR3 has 14 amino acids. CDR3: CASSQSTSTDTQYF. In nucleotides, the CDR3 is TGCGCCAGCAGCCAATCGACAAGCACAGATACGCAGTATTTT.

This clone is categorized as medium-sized. The same CDR3 is also encoded by other DNA sequences in this sample. This chain connects TRBV27 to TRBJ2-5; no firm D call. V lost 2 bases and J lost 0, with 10 bases in between. CDR1 MNHEY and CDR2 SMNVEV come from the germline V gene (reference sequence). The CDR3 consists of 15 residues. The CDR3, as DNA: TGTGCCAGCAGTTTAGGGCTCTCGTACCAAGAGACCCAGTACTTC. As protein: CASSLGLSYQETQYF.

The CDR3 coding sequence is TGCGCCAGCAGCTGGGCCCGATCCACCGGGGAGCTGTTTTTT. It codes for CASSWARSTGELFF. The genes are TRBV5-1 and TRBJ2-2; D uncertain. The V end was cut by 3 bases, the J end by 4 bases, with 10 bases between. The germline CDR1 and CDR2 sequences are SGHRS and YFSETQ. The CDR3 is 14 residues long.

The gene calls are TRBV6-1 and TRBJ1-5, with 9 positions matching TRBD1. This CDR3 is built from 15 residues. Losses at the gene ends were 4 bases for V and 4 bases for J; bases not matched to a gene: 5. Germline loops: CDR1 MNHNS, CDR2 SASEGT. CDR3 residues: CASSVTTGGNQPQHF. CDR3 nucleotides: TGTGCCAGCAGTGTCACGACAGGGGGAAATCAGCCCCAGCATTTT.

This chain links TRBV6-1 with TRBJ2-7; maybe TRBD2 (5 bases). Trimming cost V 2 bases and J 3 bases, with 5 bases left between them. Germline V CDR1 and CDR2: MNHNS, SASEGT. This CDR3 comprises 12 residues. DNA for the CDR3: TGTGCCAGCAGTGAACGGGGCTACGAGCAGTACTTC. Its translation: CASSERGYEQYF.

This clone was counted between two and nine times. This chain links TRBV7-2 with TRBJ1-2; D gene ambiguous. V gave up 5 bases and J gave up 1 base, with 8 bases separating them. The germline CDR1 and CDR2 sequences are SGHTA and FQGNSA. This CDR3 is built from 13 residues. CDR3 loop: CASSAEVNYGYTF. CDR3 DNA: TGTGCCAGCAGCGCCGAGGTTAACTATGGCTACACCTTC.

The gene calls are TRBV7-8 and TRBJ2-7; weak D call: TRBD2 (5 bases). The germline CDR1 and CDR2 sequences are SGHVS and FQNEAQ. CDR3 length: 17 amino acids. Trimming cost V 5 bases and J 0 bases, with 20 bases left between them. CDR3 sequence: CASSPRARTALSYEQYF. CDR3 coding DNA: TGTGCCAGCAGCCCCCGGGCCCGGACTGCCCTCTCCTACGAGCAGTACTTC.

In this sample, this clone turned up once. The chain has TRBV10-3 and TRBJ2-2; D is unresolved. The CDR3 covers 13 residues. The V and J ends lost 2 bases and 5 bases respectively, with 6 bases between them. Germline CDR1 reads ENHRY; CDR2 reads SYGVKD. The CDR3 nucleotides are TGTGCCATCAGTGAGGGCCCAACCGGGGAGCTGTTTTTT. The encoded protein is CAISEGPTGELFF.

The chain recombines TRBV27 with TRBJ1-5; TRBD1 agrees at 11 bases. The germline V gene encodes CDR1 MNHEY and CDR2 SMNVEV (reference sequence). This CDR3 has 17 amino acids. J was trimmed by 1 base and V by 1 base; bases with no gene match: 3. CDR3 coding DNA: TGTGCCAGCAGTTTATATTGGGACAGGGGGAGCAATCAGCCCCAGCATTTT. It yields the protein CASSLYWDRGSNQPQHF.

The CDR3 DNA is TGTGCCAGCAGTTTTGTAGCGGGAAGCCGCTACGAGCAGTACTTC. Residues: CASSFVAGSRYEQYF. The rearrangement uses TRBV27 and TRBJ2-7, with 8 bases aligning to TRBD2. This CDR3 has 15 amino acids. Trimming took 3 bases from V and 3 from J; bases not matched to a gene: 7. The V gene's germline CDR1 is MNHEY and CDR2 SMNVEV (reference sequence).

This chain joins TRBV2 and TRBJ1-3; D gene unclear. The germline V gene encodes CDR1 SNHLY and CDR2 FYNNEI. This CDR3 contains 15 residues. Trimming took off 2 bases at V and 4 bases at J, with 12 bases between the two ends. CDR3 protein: CASSEWPLVGNTIYF. The CDR3 DNA reads as TGTGCCAGCAGTGAATGGCCCCTCGTAGGAAACACCATATATTTT.

The chain joins TRBV19 to TRBJ2-3, with a tentative D call TRBD2 (6 bases). Germline CDR1 LNHDA, CDR2 SQIVND (reference sequence). The V end was cut by 7 bases, the J end by 5 bases, with 16 bases between. The CDR3 runs to 14 residues. The CDR3: CASTAGGSIDTQYF. CDR3 DNA: TGTGCCAGTACCGCCGGAGGGTCTATAGATACGCAGTATTTT.

This clone has just a few counts. This chain joins TRBV4-2 and TRBJ1-6; D not certain. The V gene's germline CDR1 is LGHNA and CDR2 YNFKEQ. The CDR3 length is 14 residues. Trimming cost V 5 bases and J 2 bases, with 7 bases left between them. CDR3 region: CASSERAYNSPLHF. The CDR3 DNA reads as TGTGCCAGCAGCGAGCGGGCCTATAATTCACCCCTCCACTTT.

The rearrangement links TRBV6-6 to TRBJ1-1; D is unclear. Between the trimmed V and J ends, which lost 6 bases and 5 bases, there was a span of 10 bases. Germline values: CDR1 MNHNY, CDR2 SVGAGI (reference sequence). CDR3 size: 12 residues. CDR3 DNA: TGTGCCAGCAGCCTCTCCCCGACTGAAGCTTTCTTT. Its protein product is CASSLSPTEAFF.